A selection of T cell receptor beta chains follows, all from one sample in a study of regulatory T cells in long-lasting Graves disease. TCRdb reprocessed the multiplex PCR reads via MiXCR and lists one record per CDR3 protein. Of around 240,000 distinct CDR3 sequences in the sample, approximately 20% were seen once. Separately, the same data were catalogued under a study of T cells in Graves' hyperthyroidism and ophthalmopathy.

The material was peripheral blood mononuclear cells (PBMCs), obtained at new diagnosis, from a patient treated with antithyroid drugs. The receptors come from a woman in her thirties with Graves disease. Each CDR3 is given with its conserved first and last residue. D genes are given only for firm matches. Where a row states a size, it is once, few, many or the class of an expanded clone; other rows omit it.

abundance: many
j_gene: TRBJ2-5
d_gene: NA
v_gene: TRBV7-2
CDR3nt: TGTGCCAGCAGCCGAGGGCCAAAAGAGACCCAGTACTTC
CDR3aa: CASSRGPKETQYF

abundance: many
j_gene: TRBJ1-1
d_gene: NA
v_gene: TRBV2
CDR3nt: TGTGCCAGCAGTGGTGGACAAATGAACACTGAAGCTTTCTTT
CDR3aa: CASSGGQMNTEAFF

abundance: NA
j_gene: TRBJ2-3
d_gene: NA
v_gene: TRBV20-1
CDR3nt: TGCAGTGCTAGTGGCCCCCCGGGGTTAACGCAGTATTTT
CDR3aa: CSASGPPGLTQYF

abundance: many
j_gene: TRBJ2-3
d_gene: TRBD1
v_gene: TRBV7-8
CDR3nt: TGTGCCAGCAGCTCGGGGATTTACAGGGGAAGCACAGATACGCAGTATTTT
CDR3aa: CASSSGIYRGSTDTQYF

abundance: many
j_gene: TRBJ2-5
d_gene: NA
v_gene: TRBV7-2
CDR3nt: TGTGCCAGCAGCTTAGAGACCCAGTACTTC
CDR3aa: CASSLETQYF

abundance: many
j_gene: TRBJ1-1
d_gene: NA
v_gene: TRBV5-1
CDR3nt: TGCGCCAGCAGCTTTTGGGGGCAGTCCGCTGAAGCTTTCTTT
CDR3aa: CASSFWGQSAEAFF

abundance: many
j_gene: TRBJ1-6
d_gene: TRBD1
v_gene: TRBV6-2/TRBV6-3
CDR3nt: TGTGCCAGCAGTGGGGACAGGGGCACACCCCTCCACTTT
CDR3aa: CASSGDRGTPLHF

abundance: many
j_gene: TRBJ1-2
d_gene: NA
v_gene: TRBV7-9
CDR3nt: TGTGCCAGCAGCTTAGTTCCAGGGGCCACCTTCTATGGCTACACCTTC
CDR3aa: CASSLVPGATFYGYTF

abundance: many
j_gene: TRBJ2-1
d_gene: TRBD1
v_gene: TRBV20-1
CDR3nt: TGCAGTGCTCCTATTCAGCCGGGACAGGACAACAATGAGCAGTTCTTC
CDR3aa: CSAPIQPGQDNNEQFF

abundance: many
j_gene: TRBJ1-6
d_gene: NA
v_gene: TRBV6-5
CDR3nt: TGTGCCAGCAGTTTTGGGACAACCGTTACCGGTTCACCCCTCCACTTT
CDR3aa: CASSFGTTVTGSPLHF

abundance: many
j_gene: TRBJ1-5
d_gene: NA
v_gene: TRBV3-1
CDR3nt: TGTGCCAGCAGCCAAGGGGGAGGGTCTCAGCCCCAGCATTTT
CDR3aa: CASSQGGGSQPQHF

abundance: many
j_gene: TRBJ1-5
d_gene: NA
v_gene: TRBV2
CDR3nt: TGTGCCAGCAAGTCACTGGGGAGCAATCAGCCCCAGCATTTT
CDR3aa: CASKSLGSNQPQHF

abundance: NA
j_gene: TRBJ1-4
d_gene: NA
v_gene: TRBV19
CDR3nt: TGTGCCGGTTCCATGGGCTTGGGTGAAAAACTGTTTTTT
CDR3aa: CAGSMGLGEKLFF

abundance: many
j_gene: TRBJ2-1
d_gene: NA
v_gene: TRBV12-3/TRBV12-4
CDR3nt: TGTGCCAGCACGGACAGCTTCAATGAGCAGTTCTTC
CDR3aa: CASTDSFNEQFF

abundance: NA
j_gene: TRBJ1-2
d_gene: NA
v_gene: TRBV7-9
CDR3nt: TGTGCCAGCAGCTTAGAGCAGCGGGGCTACACCTTC
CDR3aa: CASSLEQRGYTF

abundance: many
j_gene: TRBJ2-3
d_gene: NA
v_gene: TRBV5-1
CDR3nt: TGCGCCAGCAGCTTGGGAGGGGGCACAGATACGCAGTATTTT
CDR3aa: CASSLGGGTDTQYF

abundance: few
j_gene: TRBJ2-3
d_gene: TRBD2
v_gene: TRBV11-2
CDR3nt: TGTGCCAGCAGCTTCGGACGCGGGAGGGCCTTTTTT
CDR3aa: CASSFGRGRAFF

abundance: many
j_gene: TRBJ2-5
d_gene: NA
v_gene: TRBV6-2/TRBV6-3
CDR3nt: TGTGCCAGCCGAACTATTTTGGGCAGGGGAGAGACCCAGTACTTC
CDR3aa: CASRTILGRGETQYF

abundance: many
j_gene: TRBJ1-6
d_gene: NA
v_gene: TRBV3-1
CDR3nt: TGTGCCAGCAGCCCCGGGGGAAGGCGAATACATTCACCCCTCCACTTT
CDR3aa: CASSPGGRRIHSPLHF

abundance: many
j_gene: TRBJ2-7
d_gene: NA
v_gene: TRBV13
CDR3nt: TGTGCCAGCAGCTCCGCCCCCTTC
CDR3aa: CASSSAPF

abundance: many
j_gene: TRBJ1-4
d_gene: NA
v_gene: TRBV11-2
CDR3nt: TGTGCCAGCAGCTTAAGACCGGGGGACTCCACTGAAAAACTGTTTTTT
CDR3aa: CASSLRPGDSTEKLFF

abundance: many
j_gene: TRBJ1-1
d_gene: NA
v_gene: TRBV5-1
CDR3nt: TGCGCCAGCAGCTCGCGGGAGGAGGGTCAAGCTTTCTTT
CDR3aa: CASSSREEGQAFF

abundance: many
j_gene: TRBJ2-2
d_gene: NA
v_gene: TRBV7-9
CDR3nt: TGTGCCAGCAGCTTAGCAAGGAACACCGGGGAGCTGTTTTTT
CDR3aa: CASSLARNTGELFF

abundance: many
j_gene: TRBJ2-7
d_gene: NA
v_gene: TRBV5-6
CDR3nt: TGTGCCAGCAGGACAGAATACGAGCAGTACTTC
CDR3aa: CASRTEYEQYF

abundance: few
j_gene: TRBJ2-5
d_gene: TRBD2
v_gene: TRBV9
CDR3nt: TGTGCCAGCAGCCTTCGGACTAGCGGAGAGACCCAGTACTTC
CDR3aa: CASSLRTSGETQYF

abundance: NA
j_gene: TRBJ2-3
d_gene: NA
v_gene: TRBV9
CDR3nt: TGTGCCAGCAGCGTAGTGTCCCCGGCAGATACGCAGTATTTT
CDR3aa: CASSVVSPADTQYF

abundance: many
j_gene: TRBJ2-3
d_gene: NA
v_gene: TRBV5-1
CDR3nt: TGCGCCAGCAGCTTGGCTAACAGCGCAGATACGCAGTATTTT
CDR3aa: CASSLANSADTQYF

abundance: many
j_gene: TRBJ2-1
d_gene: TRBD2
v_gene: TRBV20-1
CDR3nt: TGCAGTGCTAGAGAGTCGACTAGCGGGACCTACAATGAGCAGTTCTTC
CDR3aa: CSARESTSGTYNEQFF

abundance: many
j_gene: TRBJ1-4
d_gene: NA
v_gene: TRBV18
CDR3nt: TGTGCCAGCTCACCATCCAGGGATGAAAAACTGTTTTTT
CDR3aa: CASSPSRDEKLFF

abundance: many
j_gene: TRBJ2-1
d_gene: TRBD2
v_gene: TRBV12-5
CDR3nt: TGTGCTAGTGGTTTGGAACCGACTAGCGGCCTGAACAATGAGCAGTTCTTC
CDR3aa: CASGLEPTSGLNNEQFF

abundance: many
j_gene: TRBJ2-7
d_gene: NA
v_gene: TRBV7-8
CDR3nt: TGTGCCAGCAGCCCCGGCAGGAACTCCTACGAGCAGTACTTC
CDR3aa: CASSPGRNSYEQYF

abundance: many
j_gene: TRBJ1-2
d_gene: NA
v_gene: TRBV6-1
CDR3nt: TGTGCCAGCAGTGAAGCGGGCTGGGACTATGGCTACACCTTC
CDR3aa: CASSEAGWDYGYTF